The text below deals with one T cell receptor beta chain. No antigen is known for it. Mixed chimerism was transient after nonmyeloablative marrow transplants from related graft donors. Thawed PBMCs were FACS-sorted into unstimulated CD4+CD25+CD127- regulatory T cells, CD4+CD25- non-regulatory cells, CD4 and CD8 cells. The table came from immunoSEQ multiplex PCR; TCRdb's copy has only in-frame clones and leaves some out. The sample consists of 65,000 or so clones, around 87% of them appearing once. The CDR3 extends over 17 amino acids. From germline, CDR1 is SGHTA and CDR2 FQGNSA. Deletions cut 2 bases from V and 0 bases from J, with 11 bases between. This record belongs to a study of Tregs in tolerant kidney transplant recipients. Findings and limits, study-wide: The small number of patients limits these findings pending further validation. Antigen-driven expansion was suggested because donor-specific Tregs expanded more than all Tregs in tolerant patients. The most relevant donor-specific Treg TCRbeta repertoire apparently came from expansion with activated donor B cells.

J is TRBJ2-6 and V is TRBV7-2; tentative D call: TRBD1 (6 bases). This receptor was identified in a human patient who received a combined kidney and bone marrow transplant. Certain T cells may be donor cells from the graft. This specimen consisted of CD4+ T cells from blood (PBMCs), obtained 6 months after the transplant. CDR3 residues: CASSLSGASSGANVLTF. CDR3 DNA: TGTGCCAGCAGCTTATCAGGGGCCAGCTCTGGGGCCAACGTCCTGACTTTC.